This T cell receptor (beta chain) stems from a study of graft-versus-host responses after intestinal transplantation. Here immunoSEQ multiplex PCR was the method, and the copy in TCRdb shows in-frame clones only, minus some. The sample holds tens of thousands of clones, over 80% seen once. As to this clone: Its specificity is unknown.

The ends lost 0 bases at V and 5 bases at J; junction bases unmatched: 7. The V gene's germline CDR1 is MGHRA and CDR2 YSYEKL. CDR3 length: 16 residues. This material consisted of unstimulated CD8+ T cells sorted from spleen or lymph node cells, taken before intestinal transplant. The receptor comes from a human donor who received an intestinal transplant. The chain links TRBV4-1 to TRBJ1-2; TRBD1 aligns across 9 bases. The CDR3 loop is CASSQDLTGGGYGYTF. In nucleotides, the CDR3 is TGCGCCAGCAGCCAAGATCTAACAGGGGGCGGGTATGGCTACACCTTC.